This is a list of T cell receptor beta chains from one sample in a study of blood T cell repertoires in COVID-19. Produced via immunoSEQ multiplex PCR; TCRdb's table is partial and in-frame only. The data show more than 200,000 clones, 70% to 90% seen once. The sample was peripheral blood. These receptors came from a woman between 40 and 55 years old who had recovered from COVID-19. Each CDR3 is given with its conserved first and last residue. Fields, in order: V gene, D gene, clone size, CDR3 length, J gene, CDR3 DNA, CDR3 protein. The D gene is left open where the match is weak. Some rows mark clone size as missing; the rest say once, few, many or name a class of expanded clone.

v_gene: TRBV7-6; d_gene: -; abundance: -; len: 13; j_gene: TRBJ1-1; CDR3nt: TGTGCCAGCAGCTTATCGAGGAACACTGAAGCTTTCTTT; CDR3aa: CASSLSRNTEAFF
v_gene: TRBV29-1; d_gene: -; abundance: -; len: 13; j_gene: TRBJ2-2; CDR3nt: TGCAGCACCGGGACTCTGAACACCGGGGAGCTGTTTTTT; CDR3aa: CSTGTLNTGELFF
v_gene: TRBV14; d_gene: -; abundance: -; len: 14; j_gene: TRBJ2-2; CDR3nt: TGTGCCAGCAGCCAAGGACACGTCACCGGGGAGCTGTTTTTT; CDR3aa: CASSQGHVTGELFF
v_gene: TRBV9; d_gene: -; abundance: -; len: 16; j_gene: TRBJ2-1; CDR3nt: TGTGCCAGCAGCGAGACGGGACAAGGGAGTTACAATGAGCAGTTCTTC; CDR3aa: CASSETGQGSYNEQFF
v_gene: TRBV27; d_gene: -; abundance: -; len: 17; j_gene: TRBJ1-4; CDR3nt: TGTGCCAGTAAGGGAGGGGGTGGTGGTGTAGCTAATGAAAAACTGTTTTTT; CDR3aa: CASKGGGGGVANEKLFF
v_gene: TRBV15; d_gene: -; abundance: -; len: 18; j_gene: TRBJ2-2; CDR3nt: TGTGCCACCAGCAGAGATCAAATGGGTAGCGCGAACACCGGGGAGCTGTTTTTT; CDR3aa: CATSRDQMGSANTGELFF
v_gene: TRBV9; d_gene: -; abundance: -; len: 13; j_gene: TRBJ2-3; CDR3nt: TGTGCCAGCAGCGTAGCGGGCACAGATACGCAGTATTTT; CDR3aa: CASSVAGTDTQYF
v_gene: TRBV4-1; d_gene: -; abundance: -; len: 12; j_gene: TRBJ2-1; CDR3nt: TGCGCCAGCAGCCAAGACCCGCGTGAGCAGTTCTTC; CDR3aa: CASSQDPREQFF
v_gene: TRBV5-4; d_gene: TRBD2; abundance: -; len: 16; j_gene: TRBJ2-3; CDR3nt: TGTGCCAGCAGCTTTCGTAGCGGGTTAAGGACAGATACGCAGTATTTT; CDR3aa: CASSFRSGLRTDTQYF
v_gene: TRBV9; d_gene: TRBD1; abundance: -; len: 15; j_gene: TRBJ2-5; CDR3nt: TGTGCCAGCAGCGTATCGACAGGGGGAGGGGAGACCCAGTACTTC; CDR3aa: CASSVSTGGGETQYF
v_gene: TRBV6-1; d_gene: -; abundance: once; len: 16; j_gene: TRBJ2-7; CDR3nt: TGTGCCAGCAGTGAGGGACTGAGGACAGGACCCTACGAGCAGTACTTC; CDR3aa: CASSEGLRTGPYEQYF
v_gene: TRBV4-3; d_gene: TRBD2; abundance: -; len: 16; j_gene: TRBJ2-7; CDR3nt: TGCGCCAGCAGCCAAGATGTAAGCGGGAGCTATAACGAGCAGTACTTC; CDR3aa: CASSQDVSGSYNEQYF
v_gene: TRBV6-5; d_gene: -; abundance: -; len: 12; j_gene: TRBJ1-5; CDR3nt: TGTGCCAGCAGTTCGGGAAATCAGCCCCAGCATTTT; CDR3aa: CASSSGNQPQHF
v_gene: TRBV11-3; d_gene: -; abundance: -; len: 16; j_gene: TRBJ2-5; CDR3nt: TGTGCCAGCAGCTCCCGTACGACAGAGGCCCAAGAGACCCAGTACTTC; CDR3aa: CASSSRTTEAQETQYF
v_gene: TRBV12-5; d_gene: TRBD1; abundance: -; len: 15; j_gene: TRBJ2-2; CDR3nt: TGTGCTAGTGGTTTAGGACAGGGGGCAACCGGGGAGCTGTTTTTT; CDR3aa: CASGLGQGATGELFF
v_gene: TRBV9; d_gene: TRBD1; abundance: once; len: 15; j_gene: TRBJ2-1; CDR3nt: TGTGCCAGCAGCGTAGGGGACAGGGGCCTTGATGAGCAGTTCTTC; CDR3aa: CASSVGDRGLDEQFF